One sample yielded the 29 T cell receptor beta chains listed below, sequenced in a study of a mutant IDH1 vaccine in newly diagnosed glioma. Libraries were prepared by immunoSEQ multiplex PCR; TCRdb keeps only in-frame clonotypes and omits some of them. The sample shows 45,000 or so clones, about 76% of them seen only once. Time point reported: week 35, safety follow-up. Alongside topical imiquimod, each dose of vaccine comprised 300 ug of mutant IDH1 20-mer peptide. Antigens for these TCRs are unknown. Here the sequenced sample was PBMCs, taken from a glioma patient whose treatment included an IDH1 peptide vaccine. The source of these receptors is a middle-aged woman with glioma. Some clones in this sample may be carry-over from other donors' samples.

The chain is built from TRBV29-1 and TRBJ1-2, with D perhaps matching TRBD1 (6 bases). The CDR3 covers 12 residues. Germline V lookup: CDR1 SQVTM, CDR2 ANQGSEA. Trimming removed 6 bases at V and 6 bases at J, with 14 bases between. The CDR3 sequence: CSVPDRPDGYTF. The CDR3 region has the DNA TGCAGCGTCCCAGACAGGCCAGATGGCTACACCTTC.

The chain employs TRBV15 and TRBJ1-1, with D uncertain. Trimming cost V 5 bases and J 5 bases, with 9 bases left between them. Germline V gene lookup returns CDR1 LNHNV and CDR2 YYDKDF (reference sequence). The CDR3 runs 12 residues. The CDR3 here is CATSARWTEAFF. The CDR3 nucleotides are TGTGCCACCAGCGCTCGGTGGACTGAAGCTTTCTTT.

The chain recombines TRBV6-5 with TRBJ2-1, with a weak D call TRBD2 (6 bases). Germline V CDR1 and CDR2: MNHEY, SVGAGI. V lost 8 bases and J lost 8, with 13 bases in between. The CDR3 sequence is 12 residues long. CDR3 loop: CASQTSLDEQFF. CDR3 nucleotide sequence: TGTGCCAGCCAGACTAGTTTAGATGAGCAGTTCTTC.

DNA for the CDR3: TGCGCCAGCAGCCAAAGGACGGCGGGGAATTCACCCCTCCACTTT. This encodes CASSQRTAGNSPLHF. This rearrangement joins TRBV4-1 to TRBJ1-6, with D hard to call. The CDR3 length is 15 residues. V lost 2 bases to trimming and J lost 7 bases, with 12 bases between them. Germline CDR1 MGHRA, CDR2 YSYEKL.

The chain joins TRBV4-2 to TRBJ1-3; maybe TRBD1 (6 bases). The CDR3 is 16 residues long. V was pared by 0 bases and J by 4 bases, with 13 bases between. Germline assignment: CDR1 LGHNA and CDR2 YNFKEQ. CDR3 in DNA: TGTGCCAGCAGCCAAGACCTCGGGACATCGGGAAACACCATATATTTT. Amino acids: CASSQDLGTSGNTIYF.

The V call is TRBV5-4, the J call TRBJ2-5, with D perhaps assigned TRBD1 or TRBD2 (6 bases each). V lost 2 bases and J lost 2, with 13 bases in between. CDR1 is SGHNT, CDR2 YYREEE, per germline (reference sequence). This CDR3 region has 15 residues. Written as DNA, the CDR3 is TGTGCCAGCAGCTTAGACAGGACTATACAAGAGACCCAGTACTTC. Its protein is CASSLDRTIQETQYF.

V is TRBV5-1 and J is TRBJ2-7; D possibly corresponds to TRBD1 (5 bases). V was trimmed by 4 bases and J by 2 bases, leaving 13 bases between them. The CDR3 sequence is 14 residues long. Germline-derived CDR1 and CDR2 are SGHRS and YFSETQ. CDR3 bases: TGCGCCAGCAGCCTGGACGGACAAACCTACGAGCAGTACTTC. Translation gives CASSLDGQTYEQYF.

V is TRBV18 and J is TRBJ2-2; perhaps TRBD2 as D (6 bases). V was trimmed by 3 bases and J by 3 bases, leaving 11 bases between them. CDR3 length: 15 amino acids. The V gene's germline CDR1 is KGHSH and CDR2 LQKENI. The DNA for the CDR3 is TGTGCCAGCTCACCCCCGGGACTTTACACCGGGGAGCTGTTTTTT. Encoded protein: CASSPPGLYTGELFF.

This clone was found a few times. The chain employs TRBV4-2 and TRBJ1-5; D is possibly TRBD1 (6 bases). Germline V CDR1 and CDR2: LGHNA, YNFKEQ. Trimming removed 2 bases at V and 5 bases at J, with 16 bases between. The CDR3 contains 16 residues. The CDR3 spells CASSQNRETPYQPQHF. DNA of the CDR3: TGTGCCAGCAGCCAAAACAGGGAGACACCCTATCAGCCCCAGCATTTT.

The chain couples TRBV28 to TRBJ2-3; unclear D gene. Per germline, CDR1 MDHEN and CDR2 SYDVKM. This CDR3 has 13 residues. The germline V and J ends were trimmed by 8 bases and 0 bases, with 9 bases remaining between them. In DNA form, the CDR3 reads TGTGCCAGCCATACCGGCAGCACAGATACGCAGTATTTT. Protein sequence: CASHTGSTDTQYF.

This chain links TRBV2 with TRBJ2-2; a possible D gene is TRBD1 (6 bases). The CDR3 is 14 amino acids. Germline-derived CDR1 and CDR2 are SNHLY and FYNNEI. Trimming shortened V by 8 bases and J by 6 bases, and 16 bases separated the two germline ends. The CDR3 DNA is TGTGCCAGCTCAAGGGGGAATATTGCCGGGGAGCTGTTTTTT. It yields the protein CASSRGNIAGELFF.

The chain employs TRBV27 and TRBJ1-1, with D uncertain. The V end was cut by 1 base, the J end by 1 base, with 10 bases between. Germline CDR1 and CDR2: MNHEY and SMNVEV (reference sequence). CDR3 size: 15 residues. As DNA, the CDR3 is TGTGCCAGCAGTTTATTTCGGGCGGCGAACACTGAAGCTTTCTTT. This codes for CASSLFRAANTEAFF.

The chain carries TRBV9 and TRBJ1-3; D is perhaps TRBD1 (5 bases). Trimming shortened V by 5 bases and J by 5 bases, and 17 bases separated the two germline ends. Germline V gene lookup returns CDR1 SGDLS and CDR2 YYNGEE. The CDR3 length is 15 residues. In DNA, the CDR3 is TGTGCCAGCAGTGGCGCTTCGGGGACGAGAAACACCATATATTTT. Its protein product is CASSGASGTRNTIYF.

V gene TRBV1 combines with J gene TRBJ2-7. TRBV1 is described as a pseudogene. This CDR3 has 16 residues. The CDR3 loop is CTSSQNGLGVDHEQYF. The CDR3 bases are TGCACCAGCAGCCAGAATGGACTGGGGGTTGACCACGAGCAGTACTTC.

This chain links TRBV28 with TRBJ1-1; D not certain. V was cut by 8 bases and J by 6 bases, with 13 bases left in between. The length of the CDR3 is 12 residues. Germline V gene data show CDR1 as MDHEN and CDR2 as SYDVKM. The CDR3 nucleotides are TGTGCCAGCGGCCTGGGAGGGCCTGAAGCTTTCTTT. The encoded protein is CASGLGGPEAFF.

V gene TRBV7-6 combines with J gene TRBJ1-1, with unresolved D. Trimming took 1 base from V and 7 from J, leaving 16 bases between them. This CDR3 contains 15 residues. Germline assignment: CDR1 SGHVS and CDR2 FNYEAQ. This CDR3 reads CASSLGPSRVVEAFF. CDR3 bases: TGTGCCAGCAGCTTAGGCCCCTCGAGGGTGGTTGAAGCTTTCTTT.

The rearrangement joins TRBV10-3 to TRBJ1-1; 8 nucleotides line up with TRBD1. V gave up 6 bases and J gave up 1 base; unmatched junction bases: 4. In germline, CDR1 is ENHRY, CDR2 SYGVKD. This CDR3 is 14 amino acids long. The CDR3: CAIRGGQGNTEAFF. The DNA for the CDR3 is TGTGCCATCAGGGGAGGACAGGGGAACACTGAAGCTTTCTTT.

The chain uses TRBV7-3 and TRBJ2-7; a possible D gene is TRBD2 (6 bases). CDR1 is SGHTA and CDR2 is FQGTGA in the germline V gene. The CDR3 loop spans 15 amino acids. V was shortened by 0 bases and J by 6 bases, with 15 bases between the two germline ends. The CDR3 reads CASSLTVGGPLEQYF. In DNA form, the CDR3 reads TGTGCCAGCAGCTTAACGGTGGGAGGCCCTCTCGAGCAGTACTTC.

The gene calls are TRBV5-1 and TRBJ1-2, with D unclear. This CDR3 contains 13 residues. Germline values: CDR1 SGHRS, CDR2 YFSETQ. V was clipped by 4 bases and J by 2 bases, with 9 bases between them. CDR3 region: CASSKGENYGYTF. The CDR3 DNA follows: TGCGCCAGCAGCAAGGGAGAGAACTATGGCTACACCTTC.

The gene calls are TRBV5-1 and TRBJ2-1, with 12 bases fitting TRBD2. CDR3 length equals 16 residues. Germline-derived CDR1 and CDR2 are SGHRS and YFSETQ. The junction had 4 bases not matched to a gene; V was cut back by 0 bases and J by 6 bases. Here the CDR3 DNA reads TGCGCCAGCAGCTTGGTGTCTAGCGGGGGGGCCAATGAGCAGTTCTTC. This sequence encodes CASSLVSSGGANEQFF.

The chain has TRBV19 and TRBJ1-5, with a possible D match to TRBD1 (5 bases). The V end lost 0 bases, the J end lost 7 bases, and 19 bases lay between the germline ends. The CDR3 length is 17 residues. CDR1 LNHDA and CDR2 SQIVND come from the germline V gene (reference sequence). The CDR3 region is CASSIDRAGTINQPQHF. CDR3 in DNA: TGTGCCAGTAGTATAGATCGGGCCGGGACGATTAACCAGCCCCAGCATTTT.

This clone was seen more than once but under ten times. The chain is built from TRBV6-5 and TRBJ1-2, with a possible D match to TRBD1 (6 bases). Trimming removed 4 bases from V and 7 bases from J, with 16 bases in between. The germline V gene encodes CDR1 MNHEY and CDR2 SVGAGI. The CDR3 contains 14 residues. CDR3 sequence (DNA): TGTGCCAGCAGTTCCGGCCAGGGGTGGGGTGGCTACACCTTC. It is translated as CASSSGQGWGGYTF.

The chain joins TRBV5-1 to TRBJ1-4; TRBD1 matches at 7 bases. This CDR3 contains 16 residues. Germline CDR1 reads SGHRS; CDR2 reads YFSETQ. V shed 2 bases and J 7 bases; nucleotides not matched to a gene: 11. In nucleotides, the CDR3 is TGCGCCAGCAGCTTTCCAGAGGGCAGGGGGGGTGAAAAACTGTTTTTT. As protein: CASSFPEGRGGEKLFF.

The chain has TRBV5-1 and TRBJ2-7; 11 positions match TRBD2. This CDR3 is 15 amino acids long. In germline, CDR1 is SGHRS, CDR2 YFSETQ. Losses at the gene ends were 5 bases for V and 6 bases for J; bases not matched to a gene: 10. CDR3 region: CASSPPGTSGLEQYF. The CDR3 region has the DNA TGCGCCAGCAGTCCCCCCGGGACTAGCGGTCTCGAGCAGTACTTC.

The rearrangement uses TRBV4-3 and TRBJ2-7; D possibly matches TRBD1 or TRBD2 (6 bases each). The V gene's germline CDR1 is LGHNA and CDR2 YSLEER. V dropped 1 base and J dropped 2 bases, with 15 bases sitting between them. The CDR3 extends over 16 amino acids. CDR3 loop: CASSQVPFRGAYEQYF. The DNA of the CDR3 is TGCGCCAGCAGCCAAGTTCCTTTTAGGGGGGCCTACGAGCAGTACTTC.

The rearrangement links TRBV6-5 to TRBJ1-5; D remains ambiguous. CDR1 MNHEY and CDR2 SVGAGI come from the germline V gene. The CDR3 consists of 9 residues. V dropped 0 bases and J dropped 15 bases, with 3 bases sitting between them. The DNA of the CDR3 is TGTGCCAGCAGTTACTCGAGGCATTTT. It specifies CASSYSRHF.

The V call is TRBV6-5, the J call TRBJ1-1, with TRBD1 as a possible D gene (6 bases). Trimming left V 2 bases short and J 1 base short, with 11 bases between. Per germline, CDR1 MNHEY and CDR2 SVGAGI. CDR3 length: 15 residues. In DNA form, the CDR3 reads TGTGCCAGCAGTTACGGGGGGCTAGGGAACACTGAAGCTTTCTTT. Translation gives CASSYGGLGNTEAFF.

This clone was counted once. The chain has TRBV5-4 and TRBJ1-1; TRBD1 matches at 7 bases. The CDR3 totals 14 residues. Looked up from germline, CDR1 is SGHNT and CDR2 is YYREEE (reference sequence). With 1 base clipped from V and 4 bases from J, the junction kept 4 bases outside the gene matches. For the CDR3, the DNA is TGTGCCAGCAGCTTGCCCAGGGGGAGCACTGAAGCTTTCTTT. It specifies CASSLPRGSTEAFF.

The chain recombines TRBV19 with TRBJ1-6; no reliable D call. Germline V gives CDR1 LNHDA, CDR2 SQIVND (reference sequence). The ends were cut back, 7 bases at V and 0 bases at J, with 4 bases in the middle. This CDR3 has 13 amino acids. CDR3 coding DNA: TGTGCCAGTACGGGCTCCTATAATTCACCCCTCCACTTT. Amino acid sequence: CASTGSYNSPLHF.